This is a list of T cell receptor beta chains from one sample in a study of blood T cell repertoires in COVID-19. Assay: immunoSEQ multiplex PCR; the TCRdb copy retains only in-frame clones and omits some. The table lists 300,000 to 400,000 clones, around 87% of them singletons, with 1% in the top ten. Sequenced material: peripheral blood. The receptors originated from a man aged 50 to 59 with active or convalescent COVID-19. Both conserved end residues are part of each CDR3. D genes are given only for firm matches. The size entry is marked missing in some rows and otherwise reads once, few, many or a size class.

D	V	size	J	CDR3	DNA
TRBD1	TRBV7-8	NA	TRBJ2-1	CASSARGLGQGRNEQFF	TGTGCCAGCAGCGCGAGGGGTTTGGGACAGGGAAGGAATGAGCAGTTCTTC
NA	TRBV29-1	NA	TRBJ1-1	CSVSVDTEAFF	TGCAGCGTTTCGGTGGACACTGAAGCTTTCTTT
TRBD2	TRBV19	NA	TRBJ2-1	CASSIPGGPNNEQFF	TGTGCCAGTAGTATCCCGGGAGGACCGAACAATGAGCAGTTCTTC
TRBD1	TRBV29-1	NA	TRBJ2-1	CSVGQGTYNEQFF	TGCAGCGTTGGACAGGGAACGTACAATGAGCAGTTCTTC
NA	TRBV28	NA	TRBJ2-2	CASSFRGITGELFF	TGTGCCAGCAGTTTCCGGGGGATCACCGGGGAGCTGTTTTTT
NA	TRBV5-1	NA	TRBJ2-7	CASSLRAGPIHEQYF	TGCGCCAGCAGCTTGAGGGCAGGGCCGATCCACGAGCAGTACTTC
NA	TRBV6-1	NA	TRBJ1-1	CASSEGQTTLNTEAFF	TGTGCCAGCAGTGAAGGACAGACAACCCTGAACACTGAAGCTTTCTTT
TRBD1	TRBV28	NA	TRBJ2-1	CATTAPRQGGYNEQFF	TGTGCCACCACGGCCCCACGACAGGGGGGCTACAATGAGCAGTTCTTC
TRBD1	TRBV2	NA	TRBJ1-5	CASSLQGEHQPQHF	TGTGCCAGCAGTCTACAGGGGGAGCACCAGCCCCAGCATTTT
TRBD1	TRBV9	once	TRBJ2-6	CASSPTGTGLGANVLTF	TGTGCCAGCAGCCCGACAGGGACAGGGCTCGGGGCCAACGTCCTGACTTTC
NA	TRBV5-4	NA	TRBJ1-1	CASSTIQQNTEAFF	TGTGCCAGCAGCACCATACAGCAGAACACTGAAGCTTTCTTT
NA	TRBV7-9	NA	TRBJ1-5	CASSPPSDSIGNQPQHF	TGTGCCAGCAGCCCCCCCTCGGACAGTATAGGCAATCAGCCCCAGCATTTT
NA	TRBV5-1	NA	TRBJ1-3	CASSMTVSGNTIYF	TGCGCCAGCAGCATGACAGTCTCTGGAAACACCATATATTTT
NA	TRBV5-4	once	TRBJ2-3	CASRKQGPTDTQYF	TGTGCCAGCAGGAAACAGGGCCCCACAGATACGCAGTATTTT
NA	TRBV7-6	NA	TRBJ2-5	CASSLGRVETQYF	TGTGCCAGCAGCTTAGGCAGGGTGGAGACCCAGTACTTC
TRBD1	TRBV3-1/TRBV3-2	NA	TRBJ2-1	CASSQGTGGFNEQFF	TGTGCCAGCAGCCAAGGGACAGGGGGATTCAATGAGCAGTTCTTC
TRBD1	TRBV19	NA	TRBJ1-2	CASSTDRGNDGYTF	TGTGCCAGTAGTACGGACAGGGGTAACGATGGCTACACCTTC
NA	TRBV6-6	NA	TRBJ2-1	CASSVTAGSSYNEQFF	TGTGCCAGCAGCGTTACGGCGGGGAGCTCCTACAATGAGCAGTTCTTC
NA	TRBV5-1	NA	TRBJ1-1	CASSFSGYGDTEAFF	TGCGCCAGCAGCTTTTCTGGGTACGGGGACACTGAAGCTTTCTTT
TRBD1	TRBV19	NA	TRBJ1-5	CASTSRRTGVNQPQHF	TGTGCCAGTACCTCGCGTAGGACAGGGGTCAATCAGCCCCAGCATTTT
NA	TRBV13	NA	TRBJ1-2	CASSLGMAGAASYTF	TGTGCCAGCAGCTTAGGTATGGCAGGGGCTGCGAGCTACACCTTC
NA	TRBV27	NA	TRBJ2-2	CASSLGGSEMTGELFF	TGTGCCAGCAGTTTGGGTGGGAGCGAGATGACCGGGGAGCTGTTTTTT
TRBD2	TRBV7-2	NA	TRBJ2-2	CASSLNLAGAGTGELFF	TGTGCCAGCAGCTTAAATCTAGCGGGGGCGGGCACCGGGGAGCTGTTTTTT
TRBD2	TRBV6-2/TRBV6-3	NA	TRBJ2-1	CASSFRLAGYEQFF	TGTGCCAGCAGTTTCAGACTAGCGGGGTATGAGCAGTTCTTC